This paragraph reports one T cell receptor (beta chain). Its antigen remains unknown. This entry belongs to a study of shared clonotypes between healthy human individuals. Study-level background: For every donor, three CD4 naive, three CD4 memory, two CD8 naive and one CD8 memory plates were used.

The study, taken as a whole, reports: Apart from blood, nothing was sampled; tissue repertoires likely differ.

Naive CD4+ cells were CD45RA-selected; the remaining cells were memory. The data were produced by immunoSEQ multiplex PCR, yet TCRdb's version contains in-frame clones alone and is incomplete. The profile shows approximately 2,300,000 clones, about 90% of them singletons. Germline CDR1 reads SEHNR; CDR2 reads FQNEAQ (reference sequence). After removal of 5 bases from V and 0 bases from J, the junction contained 8 bases not matched to a gene. The CDR3 loop spans 18 amino acids. This clonotype was sampled from a man between 18 and 35 years old in good health. Some clones in this sample may be carry-over from other donors' samples. What was sequenced was naive CD4+ T cells from PBMCs. Regarding subset: CD45RA+ positively selected. The J gene is TRBJ2-6, the V gene TRBV7-9; 9 bases are shared with TRBD1. The CDR3 sequence is CASSRRTGAISGANVLTF. The CDR3 DNA follows: TGTGCCAGCAGCCGTAGGACAGGGGCCATCTCTGGGGCCAACGTCCTGACTTTC.